This TCR beta chain was identified in a study of blood T cell repertoires in COVID-19. V gave up 6 bases and J gave up 0 bases; unmatched junction bases: 4. The CDR3 covers 14 residues. Germline V gene data show CDR1 as MNHEY and CDR2 as SMNVEV (reference sequence). Some clones are missing from TCRdb's copy, which holds only in-frame ones; the method was immunoSEQ multiplex PCR. The sample holds 200,000 to 300,000 clones; 88% are singletons and the top ten take 0.7%. Sequencing was performed on peripheral blood. The sequence was obtained from a human donor in a cohort sampled during active COVID-19. The chain recombines TRBV27 with TRBJ2-7; TRBD1 agrees at 8 bases. The CDR3 DNA reads as TGTGCCAGCAGCGGACAGGGATTCTCCTACGAGCAGTACTTC. Amino acids: CASSGQGFSYEQYF.